The next 18 T cell receptor beta chains were all read from a single sample in a study of blood T cell repertoires in COVID-19. The method was immunoSEQ multiplex PCR; TCRdb's version includes in-frame clones alone and lacks a portion of them. The data show 300,000 or so clones, 87% seen once. Sequencing input: peripheral blood. The source is a man aged 45 to 65 with active or convalescent COVID-19.

V and J are TRBV10-3 and TRBJ2-2; TRBD1 is a possible D gene (6 bases). Germline loops: CDR1 ENHRY, CDR2 SYGVKD. Trimming removed 6 bases at V and 2 bases at J, with 13 bases between. This CDR3 contains 15 residues. CDR3 DNA sequence: TGTGCCATCAGAGAACCGGGACAAAACACCGGGGAGCTGTTTTTT. Translation gives CAIREPGQNTGELFF.

V and J are TRBV19 and TRBJ2-2; 9 bases fit TRBD1. The CDR3 extends over 17 amino acids. V shed 7 bases, J shed 6 bases, and the junction held 15 bases outside the gene matches. Germline-derived CDR1 and CDR2 are LNHDA and SQIVND (reference sequence). The CDR3 DNA follows: TGTGCCAGTACCACGGGACAGGGACTTATTAACGCCGGGGAGCTGTTTTTT. This translates into CASTTGQGLINAGELFF.

The gene calls are TRBV25-1 and TRBJ1-2, with 7 bases identical to TRBD1. V lost 4 bases, J lost 6 bases, and 5 bases stayed unmatched. The germline V gene encodes CDR1 MGHDK and CDR2 SYGVNS. This CDR3 region has 13 residues. CDR3 in DNA: TGTGCCAGCAGTGCACAGGGGTACAATGGCTACACCTTC. This translates into CASSAQGYNGYTF.

This clone was observed a single time. V and J are TRBV6-5 and TRBJ1-4; TRBD1 aligns across 10 bases. V shed 2 bases, J shed 6 bases, and the junction held 3 bases outside the gene matches. This CDR3 contains 15 residues. Germline lookup yields CDR1 MNHEY and CDR2 SVGAGI. This CDR3 reads CASSYRGTGDEKLFF. The CDR3 DNA reads TGTGCCAGCAGTTACCGAGGGACAGGGGATGAAAAACTGTTTTTT.

The chain recombines TRBV7-3 with TRBJ1-6; D is perhaps TRBD1 (6 bases). Trimming stripped 2 bases from V and 8 bases from J, with 10 bases between. The CDR3 length is 14 residues. Germline loops: CDR1 SGHTA, CDR2 FQGTGA. CDR3 loop: CASSLGGLDSPLHF. DNA for the CDR3: TGTGCCAGCAGCTTAGGGGGCTTAGATTCACCCCTCCACTTT.

The genes are TRBV28 and TRBJ2-5; TRBD1 matches at 9 bases. The CDR3 is made up of 16 amino acids. Germline trimming cut 6 bases from V and 2 bases from J; bases unmatched to any gene: 10. The germline V gene has CDR1 MDHEN and CDR2 SYDVKM. The CDR3 DNA reads TGTGCCAGCAGCCCACCACCGGGACAGGGACAAGAGACCCAGTACTTC. Its protein product is CASSPPPGQGQETQYF.

The V gene is TRBV28, the J gene TRBJ1-1; 8 positions match TRBD1. Germline V gene sequence: CDR1 MDHEN, CDR2 SYDVKM. V lost 5 bases, J lost 3 bases, and 11 bases stayed unmatched. CDR3 length equals 16 residues. CDR3 in amino acids: CASSVHRGSSDTEAFF. Written as DNA, the CDR3 is TGTGCCAGCAGTGTGCACAGGGGGTCGAGCGACACTGAAGCTTTCTTT.

This clone showed up just a few times. The chain has TRBV3-1 (or the pseudogene TRBV3-2) and TRBJ1-2; no reliable D call. Trimming pared 5 bases from V and 6 bases from J, leaving 13 bases between. The germline V gene has CDR1 LGHDT and CDR2 YNNKEL (reference sequence). The CDR3 consists of 13 residues. CDR3 sequence: CASSNREWDGYTF. The DNA for the CDR3 is TGTGCCAGCAGCAACCGGGAGTGGGATGGCTACACCTTC.

The gene calls are TRBV30 and TRBJ2-5, with 7 positions matching TRBD1. Losses at the gene ends were 8 bases for V and 5 bases for J; bases not matched to a gene: 8. Germline V gene sequence: CDR1 GTSNPN, CDR2 SVGIG (reference sequence). The CDR3 length is 12 residues. The CDR3 nucleotides read TGTGCCGTGACAGGGCCTGGGGAGACCCAGTACTTC. It specifies CAVTGPGETQYF. Together with reference TRBV30 and TRBJ2-5, the CDR3 gives the full variable domain: SQTIHQWPATLVQPVGSPLSLECTVEGTSNPNLYWYRQAAGRGLQLLFYSVGIGQISSEVPQNLSASRPQDRQFILSSKKLLLSDSGFYLCAVTGPGETQYFGPGTRLLVL.

This chain uses TRBV9 with TRBJ2-1; 16 positions agree with TRBD2. The V segment lost 4 bases and the J segment 9 bases; nucleotides outside the gene matches: 7. The CDR3 spans 16 residues. Germline assignment: CDR1 SGDLS and CDR2 YYNGEE. As DNA, the CDR3 is TGTGCCAGCAGCACGGGACTAGCGGGAGGGCCCGGTGAGCAGTTCTTC. Translated, it gives CASSTGLAGGPGEQFF.

This sequence joins TRBV7-9 and TRBJ2-2; 8 bases match TRBD2. Trimming took 6 bases from V and 1 from J; bases not matched to a gene: 7. The CDR3 covers 16 residues. Germline CDR1 reads SEHNR; CDR2 reads FQNEAQ (reference sequence). As DNA, the CDR3 is TGTGCCAGCAGTGGAGGCAGCGGGGGGAACACCGGGGAGCTGTTTTTT. This encodes CASSGGSGGNTGELFF.

The CDR3 coding sequence is TGTGCCACCAGTGATTCAGGGGAACAGGGGCGCACTGAAGCTTTCTTT. As protein: CATSDSGEQGRTEAFF. The genes are TRBV24-1 and TRBJ1-1; 7 nucleotides match TRBD1. CDR3 length: 16 residues. Trimming cost V 2 bases and J 4 bases; bases outside gene matches: 9. The germline V gene has CDR1 KGHDR and CDR2 SFDVKD.

This chain links TRBV6-6 with TRBJ1-3; D is uncertain. The V gene's germline CDR1 is MNHNY and CDR2 SVGAGI (reference sequence). Trimming cost V 5 bases and J 0 bases, with 17 bases left between them. The CDR3 runs 17 residues. CDR3 sequence (DNA): TGTGCCAGCAGTCGGCATCCCACAGCTTTCTCTGGAAACACCATATATTTT. Translated, it gives CASSRHPTAFSGNTIYF.

A word on this clone: This specimen includes other DNA sequences encoding the same CDR3. The rearrangement links TRBV9 to TRBJ1-1; 11 bases line up with TRBD1. The J segment lost 2 bases and the V segment lost 4 bases, leaving 1 base of the junction unmatched. CDR3 length: 14 residues. Germline V gene sequence: CDR1 SGDLS, CDR2 YYNGEE. Written as DNA, the CDR3 is TGTGCCAGCAGCAGGACAGGGGGCAACACTGAAGCTTTCTTT. This codes for CASSRTGGNTEAFF.

J is TRBJ2-7 and V is TRBV5-1; 10 positions match TRBD1. CDR3 length equals 17 residues. CDR1 and CDR2 from the germline V gene are SGHRS and YFSETQ. Losses at the gene ends were 0 bases for V and 5 bases for J; bases not matched to a gene: 11. DNA of the CDR3: TGCGCCAGCAGCTTGGGCGGATACGGGGGACAGGGGAACGAGCAGTACTTC. Translating gives CASSLGGYGGQGNEQYF.

This chain joins TRBV7-3 and TRBJ1-6, with TRBD1 matching 11 bases. Germline V gene sequence: CDR1 SGHTA, CDR2 FQGTGA. Losses at the gene ends were 4 bases for V and 0 bases for J; bases not matched to a gene: 5. This CDR3 has 18 residues. The CDR3 sequence is CASSSGTGGPSYNSPLHF. The CDR3 DNA follows: TGTGCCAGCAGCTCCGGGACAGGGGGACCCTCCTATAATTCACCCCTCCACTTT.

Note on this clone: Germline and junction disagree at one end, which may indicate a read error. J is TRBJ2-5 and V is TRBV2, with D maybe TRBD1 (6 bases). The CDR3 is 13 amino acids. Germline assignment: CDR1 SNHLY and CDR2 FYNNEI. The CDR3 coding sequence is TGTGCCAGCAGTCGGTCCAGGGGTGAGATCCAGTACTTC. Translated, it gives CASSRSRGEIQYF. The entire variable domain, with the rest obtained from reference TRBV2 and TRBJ2-5, is as follows: EPEVTQTPSHQVTQMGQEVILRCVPISNHLYFYWYRQILGQKVEFLVSFYNNEISEKSEIFDDQFSVERPDGSNFTLKIRSTKLEDSAMYFCASSRSRGEIQYFGPGTRLLVL.

The chain combines TRBV7-2 with TRBJ2-3; no definite D call. Per the germline V gene, CDR1 is SGHTA and CDR2 is FQGNSA. CDR3 length: 12 residues. V shed 5 bases and J shed 0 bases, with 3 bases lying between them. Written as DNA, the CDR3 is TGTGCCAGCAGCCCAAGCACAGATACGCAGTATTTT. As protein: CASSPSTDTQYF.